Each of the 16 T cell receptor beta chains below was sequenced from the same sample in a study of T cells in localized non-small cell lung cancer. Libraries were prepared by immunoSEQ multiplex PCR; TCRdb keeps only in-frame clonotypes and omits some of them. The repertoire holds tens of thousands of clones, with 90% as singletons. The sequencing here drew on peripheral blood, taken before any cancer treatment. The source of these receptors is a woman aged 40 to 75 with stage I lung adenocarcinoma.

This chain connects TRBV28 to TRBJ1-3; 11 positions match TRBD1. The length of the CDR3 is 15 residues. V shed 6 bases and J 4 bases; nucleotides not matched to a gene: 5. Germline V lookup: CDR1 MDHEN, CDR2 SYDVKM. In DNA, the CDR3 is TGTGCCAGCAGCCCAGGGGACAGGGGGGGAAACACCATATATTTT. It is translated as CASSPGDRGGNTIYF.

The genes are TRBV6-6 and TRBJ1-3; D unclear. The V end lost 4 bases, the J end lost 2 bases, and 9 bases lay between the germline ends. Per the germline V gene, CDR1 is MNHNY and CDR2 is SVGAGI (reference sequence). There are 14 residues in the CDR3. CDR3 bases: TGTGCCAGCAGTTTGGGAACAGCTGGAAACACCATATATTTT. Translation gives CASSLGTAGNTIYF.

CDR3 protein: CAWSVMAGSNTEAFF. DNA of the CDR3: TGTGCCTGGAGTGTAATGGCAGGATCGAACACTGAAGCTTTCTTT. This chain joins TRBV30 and TRBJ1-1; D unresolved. The CDR3 consists of 15 residues. CDR1 GTSNPN and CDR2 SVGIG come from the germline V gene (reference sequence). Trimming took 0 bases from V and 1 from J, leaving 12 bases between them.

This clone was detected once. The rearrangement uses TRBV7-9 and TRBJ2-7; D is ambiguous. The CDR3 has 12 amino acids. CDR1 and CDR2 from the germline V gene are SEHNR and FQNEAQ (reference sequence). V lost 1 base and J 6 bases, leaving 7 bases between the germline ends. CDR3 loop: CASSLGPGEQYF. CDR3 nucleotide sequence: TGTGCCAGCAGCTTAGGGCCAGGCGAGCAGTACTTC. Looking up the rest from reference TRBV7-9 and TRBJ2-7 gives the full variable domain: DTGVSQNPRHKITKRGQNVTFRCDPISEHNRLYWYRQTLGQGPEFLTYFQNEAQLEKSRLLSDRFSAERPKGSFSTLEIQRTEQGDSAMYLCASSLGPGEQYFGPGTRLTVT.

The chain has TRBV6-6 and TRBJ1-1, with D possibly TRBD1 on 5 matching bases. Trimming shortened V by 6 bases and J by 3 bases, and 14 bases separated the two germline ends. CDR3 size: 14 residues. CDR1 MNHNY and CDR2 SVGAGI come from the germline V gene (reference sequence). CDR3 coding DNA: TGTGCCAGCAGCCCCCCGGGGGGGTACACTGAAGCTTTCTTT. Protein sequence: CASSPPGGYTEAFF.

The genes are TRBV9 and TRBJ1-1; 11 positions match TRBD1. Looked up from germline, CDR1 is SGDLS and CDR2 is YYNGEE. The CDR3 spans 17 residues. J gave up 1 base and V 2 bases, and 7 bases lay outside the gene matches. The CDR3 spells CASSVDRGLNRNTEAFF. CDR3 sequence (DNA): TGTGCCAGCAGCGTGGACAGGGGGCTTAATCGGAACACTGAAGCTTTCTTT.

The CDR3: CASSEGTEAFF. CDR3 nucleotides: TGTGCCAGCAGCGAGGGCACTGAAGCTTTCTTT. V gene TRBV7-9 combines with J gene TRBJ1-1; no definite D call. The CDR3 consists of 11 residues. Germline lookup yields CDR1 SEHNR and CDR2 FQNEAQ (reference sequence). Trimming cost V 5 bases and J 4 bases, with 5 bases left between them.

The chain has TRBV19 and TRBJ2-7; 7 bases map to TRBD1. J lost 3 bases, V lost 1 base, and 6 bases had no gene match. The CDR3 runs to 15 residues. CDR1 LNHDA and CDR2 SQIVND come from the germline V gene (reference sequence). The CDR3 loop reads CASSIAEGAVYEQYF. CDR3 nucleotide sequence: TGTGCCAGTAGTATAGCAGAGGGGGCCGTCTACGAGCAGTACTTC.

This clone was detected once. The rearrangement joins TRBV19 to TRBJ2-1; D remains unclear. CDR1 and CDR2 from the germline V gene are LNHDA and SQIVND (reference sequence). V dropped 3 bases and J dropped 0 bases, with 0 bases sitting between them. The CDR3 sequence is 12 residues long. The CDR3 loop reads CASSISYNEQFF. CDR3 DNA sequence: TGTGCCAGTAGTATCTCCTACAATGAGCAGTTCTTC.

The rearrangement joins TRBV11-2 to TRBJ1-3; D unresolved. Germline V gene sequence: CDR1 SGHAT, CDR2 FQNNGV. The CDR3 has 11 amino acids. V lost 1 base, J lost 5 bases, and 0 bases lay in between. The CDR3 sequence is CASSLGNTIYF. CDR3 in DNA: TGTGCCAGCAGCTTAGGAAACACCATATATTTT.

V and J are TRBV7-9 and TRBJ2-7; D gene ambiguous. V was cut by 5 bases and J by 4 bases, with 15 bases left in between. Germline CDR1 SEHNR, CDR2 FQNEAQ (reference sequence). This CDR3 region has 14 residues. Written as DNA, the CDR3 is TGTGCCAGCAGCCTAGGGAATACCCGTTACGAGCAGTACTTC. Amino acids: CASSLGNTRYEQYF.

The gene calls are TRBV27 and TRBJ1-1, with D perhaps TRBD1 (6 bases). The CDR3 covers 16 residues. The V and J ends lost 5 bases and 0 bases respectively, with 16 bases between them. Germline V CDR1 and CDR2: MNHEY, SMNVEV (reference sequence). The CDR3, as DNA: TGTGCCAGCAGTAAACAACAGGGATCCATGAACACTGAAGCTTTCTTT. Its translation: CASSKQQGSMNTEAFF.

The V call is TRBV6-1, the J call TRBJ2-1; the match to TRBD1 covers 9 bases. Germline-derived CDR1 and CDR2 are MNHNS and SASEGT. V dropped 4 bases and J dropped 2; count of bases not matched to a gene: 3. CDR3 length: 15 residues. For the CDR3, the DNA is TGTGCCAGCAGTGTCAACAGGGGGCCCTACAATGAGCAGTTCTTC. Protein: CASSVNRGPYNEQFF.

The chain recombines TRBV7-6 with TRBJ1-3, with 8 bases that match TRBD1. Germline V gene sequence: CDR1 SGHVS, CDR2 FNYEAQ. This CDR3 region has 17 residues. J gave up 2 bases and V 5 bases, and 11 bases lay outside the gene matches. The CDR3 reads CASSPGQALGTGNTIYF. CDR3 DNA: TGTGCCAGCAGCCCGGGACAGGCCCTAGGAACTGGAAACACCATATATTTT.

The chain couples TRBV5-1 to TRBJ2-1; TRBD2 matches at 10 bases. This CDR3 is built from 17 residues. The J segment lost 0 bases and the V segment lost 2 bases, leaving 5 bases of the junction unmatched. Germline CDR1 SGHRS, CDR2 YFSETQ. CDR3 DNA: TGCGCCAGCAGCTTCCTGAGCGGGGGGGACTCCTACAATGAGCAGTTCTTC. This gives the protein CASSFLSGGDSYNEQFF.

The chain couples TRBV30 to TRBJ2-7; a possible D gene is TRBD2 (6 bases). This CDR3 is 15 amino acids long. Trimming left V 5 bases short and J 3 bases short, with 20 bases between. CDR1 and CDR2 (germline): GTSNPN, SVGIG (reference sequence). The DNA of the CDR3 is TGTGCCTGGTCTCGTGGGGGGACTTCTATCTACGAGCAGTACTTC. This encodes CAWSRGGTSIYEQYF.